The clone carrying this T cell receptor beta chain was seen once. The antigen is undetermined. Germline V CDR1 and CDR2: DFQATT, SNEGSKA (reference sequence). The CDR3 is 15 amino acids. V gave up 6 bases and J gave up 4 bases, with 21 bases separating them. Unique molecular identifiers were present on cDNA, and template switching added a universal primer site. One entry per CDR3 protein results from TCRdb running MiXCR on the 5' RACE reads. The sample includes 450,000 to 500,000 distinct CDR3 sequences, about 13% of them seen just once. The sample belongs to a study of identical twins. Broader study findings: Beta out-of-frame twin sharing showed a weaker excess. Fewer insertions were carried by abundant cord blood beta clonotypes, but none was seen in memory repertoires.

Another study also made use of these data, one on yellow fever vaccine responses in identical twins.

The clonotype originates from a young woman in good health. The specimen sequenced was CD4+ T cells sorted from blood. V usage is TRBV20-1 and J usage is TRBJ2-5, with D uncertain. This CDR3 reads CSAVLARAKRETQYF. In nucleotides, the CDR3 is TGCAGTGCCGTGCTTGCTAGAGCCAAAAGAGAGACCCAGTACTTC.